The 19 T cell receptor beta chains in this list originate from one sample, sequenced in a study of T cells in narcolepsy. This table comes from immunoSEQ multiplex PCR, and its TCRdb copy is limited to in-frame clones, with some not included. The top ten hold over 5% of the sample, which has around 30,000 clones, around 74% seen once. The sample taken for sequencing was memory (CD45RA-) CD4+ T cells from blood. Receptor source: a human donor in good health.

V gene TRBV7-9 combines with J gene TRBJ2-7; TRBD1 aligns across 8 bases. CDR3 length equals 14 residues. After removal of 5 bases from V and 3 bases from J, the junction contained 6 bases not matched to a gene. The germline CDR1 and CDR2 sequences are SEHNR and FQNEAQ (reference sequence). CDR3 sequence reads: CASSIGQGLYEQYF. The CDR3 DNA sequence: TGTGCCAGCAGCATTGGACAGGGTCTCTACGAGCAGTACTTC.

The chain is built from TRBV14 and TRBJ1-2; 8 bases map to TRBD1. The CDR3 consists of 14 residues. In germline, CDR1 is SGHDN, CDR2 FVKESK. V trimming: 4 bases; J trimming: 4 bases; junction bases outside the gene matches: 5. The CDR3 sequence: CASSRQGRGYGYTF. In nucleotides, the CDR3 is TGTGCCAGCAGCCGACAGGGGAGGGGCTATGGCTACACCTTC. Full variable domain (missing parts from reference TRBV14 and TRBJ1-2): EAGVTQFPSHSVIEKGQTVTLRCDPISGHDNLYWYRRVMGKEIKFLLHFVKESKQDESGMPNNRFLAERTGGTYSTLKVQPAELEDSGVYFCASSRQGRGYGYTFGSGTRLTVV.

The V call is TRBV6-1, the J call TRBJ1-2; perhaps TRBD1 as D (5 bases). Trimming cost V 5 bases and J 2 bases, with 12 bases left between them. CDR3 length equals 14 residues. CDR1 MNHNS and CDR2 SASEGT come from the germline V gene. Here the CDR3 reads CASSPGRGNYGYTF. In DNA, the CDR3 is TGTGCCAGCAGTCCGGGACGGGGGAACTATGGCTACACCTTC.

V and J are TRBV28 and TRBJ1-2; D not certain. V was trimmed by 3 bases and J by 5 bases, leaving 7 bases between them. This CDR3 region has 12 residues. Germline V gene sequence: CDR1 MDHEN, CDR2 SYDVKM. The CDR3 bases are TGTGCCAGCAGTTTGTCCCTTTATGGCTACACCTTC. This sequence encodes CASSLSLYGYTF.

This chain joins TRBV5-1 and TRBJ2-6, with 11 bases aligning to TRBD1. The germline V gene has CDR1 SGHRS and CDR2 YFSETQ. The CDR3 runs to 19 residues. The trim removed 6 bases at V and 1 base at J, leaving 12 bases unmatched. The CDR3 here is CASKRTGGARGSGANVLTF. The CDR3 DNA sequence: TGCGCCAGCAAGCGGACAGGGGGCGCGAGGGGTTCTGGGGCCAACGTCCTGACTTTC.

This clone has a single count. In DNA form, the CDR3 reads TGTGCCAGCAGCCCGACTAGCGGGGGCCTAGAAGAGACCCAGTACTTC. Protein product: CASSPTSGGLEETQYF. V and J are TRBV9 and TRBJ2-5; 12 positions agree with TRBD2. The CDR3 sequence is 16 residues long. V lost 4 bases to trimming and J lost 3 bases; unmatched junction nucleotides: 7. CDR1 SGDLS and CDR2 YYNGEE come from the germline V gene.

The chain carries TRBV27 and TRBJ2-3, with D unclear. V shed 3 bases and J shed 0 bases, with 4 bases lying between them. The germline V gene encodes CDR1 MNHEY and CDR2 SMNVEV (reference sequence). The CDR3 is made up of 13 amino acids. The CDR3 DNA reads as TGTGCCAGCAGTTTCGACAGCACAGATACGCAGTATTTT. Translating gives CASSFDSTDTQYF.

This chain uses TRBV29-1 with TRBJ1-1; D not resolved. The germline CDR1 and CDR2 sequences are SQVTM and ANQGSEA. CDR3 length equals 13 residues. Trimming removed 5 bases at V and 1 base at J, with 11 bases between. CDR3 sequence: CSVSRQPNTEAFF. The CDR3 DNA reads TGCAGCGTTTCTAGGCAGCCGAACACTGAAGCTTTCTTT.

This chain uses TRBV20-1 with TRBJ1-2; no clear D. Looked up from germline, CDR1 is DFQATT and CDR2 is SNEGSKA (reference sequence). The CDR3 runs to 11 residues. Trimming shortened V by 4 bases and J by 1 base, and 4 bases separated the two germline ends. The CDR3 here is CSATNNYGYTF. DNA of the CDR3: TGCAGTGCTACAAATAACTATGGCTACACCTTC.

This clone was detected only a few times. V gene TRBV28 combines with J gene TRBJ1-3; D gene unclear. Germline CDR1 is MDHEN and CDR2 is SYDVKM. V was clipped by 7 bases and J by 0 bases, with 13 bases between them. CDR3 length: 15 amino acids. The CDR3 DNA reads TGTGCCAGCACCCCCCTAGGGAGCTCTGGAAACACCATATATTTT. It codes for CASTPLGSSGNTIYF.

The rearrangement joins TRBV18 to TRBJ1-1, with D possibly matching TRBD1 (6 bases). Trimming pared 2 bases from V and 5 bases from J, leaving 12 bases between. Germline CDR1 reads KGHSH; CDR2 reads LQKENI. This CDR3 region has 14 residues. CDR3 coding DNA: TGTGCCAGCTCACCAGGCGGGGGGCGAACTGAAGCTTTCTTT. This encodes CASSPGGGRTEAFF.

The chain is built from TRBV13 and TRBJ2-1, with 11 bases aligning to TRBD2. The CDR3 is 17 amino acids. CDR1 and CDR2 (germline): PRHDT, FYEKMQ (reference sequence). The junction had 5 bases not matched to a gene; V was cut back by 1 base and J by 3 bases. CDR3 sequence reads: CASSLVTTSGIYNEQFF. As DNA, the CDR3 is TGTGCCAGCAGCTTAGTCACGACTAGCGGGATCTACAATGAGCAGTTCTTC.

This CDR3 reads CASSFILNTEAFF. The DNA for the CDR3 is TGCGCCAGCAGCTTTATACTGAACACTGAAGCTTTCTTT. This rearrangement joins TRBV5-1 to TRBJ1-1; D is uncertain. The germline CDR1 and CDR2 sequences are SGHRS and YFSETQ. Trimming left V 2 bases short and J 0 bases short, with 5 bases between. This CDR3 is 13 amino acids long.

V and J are TRBV19 and TRBJ2-1; no firm D call. The CDR3 runs to 12 residues. Germline-derived CDR1 and CDR2 are LNHDA and SQIVND (reference sequence). Between the trimmed V and J ends, which lost 0 bases and 9 bases, there was a span of 6 bases. The CDR3 reads CASSIDFSEQFF. In DNA, the CDR3 is TGTGCCAGTAGTATAGACTTCAGTGAGCAGTTCTTC.

Remarks on this clone: Other DNA sequences in this sample translate to the same CDR3. CDR3 sequence (DNA): TGTGCCAGCAGTAAAGTGGTCAGCTTAAGAAATCAGCCCCAGCATTTT. Its translation: CASSKVVSLRNQPQHF. The chain couples TRBV21-1 to TRBJ1-5. TRBV21-1 represents a pseudogene. The CDR3 extends over 16 amino acids.

The chain carries TRBV18 and TRBJ2-3; a weak D match, TRBD2 (6 bases). Germline assignment: CDR1 KGHSH and CDR2 LQKENI. The CDR3 spans 16 residues. V lost 1 base and J lost 1, with 12 bases in between. In nucleotides, the CDR3 is TGTGCCAGCTCACCACAGGAGGGGACCCGCACAGATACGCAGTATTTT. Translating gives CASSPQEGTRTDTQYF.

This clone was recorded once. The rearrangement links TRBV19 to TRBJ1-1, with D uncertain. The CDR3 is 14 amino acids. The germline gives CDR1 LNHDA, CDR2 SQIVND (reference sequence). V dropped 5 bases and J dropped 4 bases, with 14 bases sitting between them. CDR3 nucleotide sequence: TGTGCCAGTAGTCCAAAGGCCGGTGGCACTGAAGCTTTCTTT. It is translated as CASSPKAGGTEAFF.

J is TRBJ2-5 and V is TRBV21-1; TRBD2 is the table's D call, not checked against the DNA. The DNA end lines up better with TRBJ2-7; the J call may be wrong. TRBV21-1 counts as a pseudogene. The CDR3 contains 17 residues. The CDR3 coding sequence is TGTGCCAGCAGCAACGCAACTAGCGCCTATAACTCCTACGAGCAGTACTTC. Its protein product is CASSNATSAYNSYEQYF.

This chain connects TRBV6-6 to TRBJ2-2, with 7 bases that match TRBD2. Germline-derived CDR1 and CDR2 are MNHNY and SVGAGI (reference sequence). V shed 7 bases and J 5 bases; nucleotides not matched to a gene: 10. The CDR3 spans 15 residues. The CDR3 DNA reads TGTGCCAGCAAAATCAGCGGGGAAGATACCGGGGAGCTGTTTTTT. It specifies CASKISGEDTGELFF.